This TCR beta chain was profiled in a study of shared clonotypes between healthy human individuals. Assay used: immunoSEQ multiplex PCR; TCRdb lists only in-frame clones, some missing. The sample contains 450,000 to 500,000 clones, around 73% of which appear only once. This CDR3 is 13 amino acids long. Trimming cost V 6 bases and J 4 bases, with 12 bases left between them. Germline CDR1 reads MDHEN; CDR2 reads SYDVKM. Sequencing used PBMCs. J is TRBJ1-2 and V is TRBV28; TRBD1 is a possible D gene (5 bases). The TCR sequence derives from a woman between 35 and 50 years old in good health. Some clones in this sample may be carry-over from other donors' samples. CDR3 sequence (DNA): TGTGCCAGCAGCGACAGCGCGAGCTATGGCTACACCTTC. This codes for CASSDSASYGYTF.